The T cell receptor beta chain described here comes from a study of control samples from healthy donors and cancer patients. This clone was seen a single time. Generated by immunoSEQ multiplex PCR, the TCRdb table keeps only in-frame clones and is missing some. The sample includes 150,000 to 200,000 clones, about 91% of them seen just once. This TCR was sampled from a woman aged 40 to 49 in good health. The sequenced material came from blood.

In nucleotides, the CDR3 is TGTGCCAGCAGTTACGTAGCGGAGAGCACAGATACGCAGTATTTT. Translation: CASSYVAESTDTQYF. J is TRBJ2-3 and V is TRBV6-2 or TRBV6-3, with a possible D match to TRBD2 (6 bases). There are 15 residues in the CDR3. The V gene lost 2 bases and the J gene lost 0 bases, with 9 bases spanning the gap. The germline gives CDR1 MNHEY, CDR2 SVGEGT.